This T cell receptor beta chain was identified during a study of human thymus T cells. Notes on the study in general: Highly overlapping thymic repertoires in unrelated individuals were reported by related research. Both thymic and peripheral blood repertoires showed apparently biased V and J usage.

Corrective heart surgery yielded resections, and these provided the thymus tissue. Donation came from healthy Finnish infants having corrective surgery for congenital heart defects. Measured with immunoSEQ multiplex PCR; TCRdb has only the in-frame clones, and not every one. The repertoire holds about 130,000 clones, with 90% to 95% as singletons. As regards this clone: The target antigen is unknown.

The sample was thymus tissue. The clonotype was recovered from a boy under two years old with a congenital heart defect but otherwise immunologically healthy.

CDR3 protein: CASSSEAGGHNEQFF. The CDR3 DNA reads TGTGCCAGCAGCTCCGAGGCGGGGGGGCACAATGAGCAGTTCTTC. The rearrangement links TRBV13 to TRBJ2-1; 9 bases line up with TRBD2. CDR1 is PRHDT and CDR2 is FYEKMQ in the germline V gene (reference sequence). CDR3 length equals 15 residues. J gave up 5 bases and V 4 bases, and 6 bases lay outside the gene matches.